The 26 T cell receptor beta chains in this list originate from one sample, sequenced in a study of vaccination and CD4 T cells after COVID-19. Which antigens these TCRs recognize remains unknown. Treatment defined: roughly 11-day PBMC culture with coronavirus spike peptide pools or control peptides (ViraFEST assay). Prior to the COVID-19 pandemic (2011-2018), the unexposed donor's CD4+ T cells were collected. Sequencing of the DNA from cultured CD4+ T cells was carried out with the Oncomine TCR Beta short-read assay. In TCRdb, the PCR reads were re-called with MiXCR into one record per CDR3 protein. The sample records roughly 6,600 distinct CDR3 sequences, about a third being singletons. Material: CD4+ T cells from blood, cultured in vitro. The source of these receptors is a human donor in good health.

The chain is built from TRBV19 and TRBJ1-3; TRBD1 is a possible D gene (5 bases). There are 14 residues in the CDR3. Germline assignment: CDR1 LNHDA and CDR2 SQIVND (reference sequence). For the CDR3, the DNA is TGTGGTCCCAGGGAATCAGGGTCTGGAAACACCATATATTTT. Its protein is CGPRESGSGNTIYF.

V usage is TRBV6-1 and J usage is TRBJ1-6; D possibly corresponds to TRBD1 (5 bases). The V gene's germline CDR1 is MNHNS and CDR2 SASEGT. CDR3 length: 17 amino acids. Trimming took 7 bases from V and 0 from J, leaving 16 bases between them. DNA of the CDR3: TGTGCCAGCACTACCAGGGAGGGCAGCTCCTATAATTCACCCCTCCACTTT. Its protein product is CASTTREGSSYNSPLHF.

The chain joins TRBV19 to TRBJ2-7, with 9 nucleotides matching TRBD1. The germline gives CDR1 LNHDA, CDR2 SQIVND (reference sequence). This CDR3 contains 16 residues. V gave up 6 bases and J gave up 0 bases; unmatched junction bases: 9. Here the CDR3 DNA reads TGTGCCAGTAGGGGATTTGGGACAGGGCGCTCCTACGAGCAGTACTTC. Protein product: CASRGFGTGRSYEQYF.

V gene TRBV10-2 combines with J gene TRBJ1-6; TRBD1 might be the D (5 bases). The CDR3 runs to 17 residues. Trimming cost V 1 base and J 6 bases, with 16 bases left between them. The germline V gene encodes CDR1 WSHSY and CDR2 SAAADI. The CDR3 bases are TGCGCCAGCAGTGAGTTTATAGGGGCTGGGACTAATTCACCCCTCCACTTT. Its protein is CASSEFIGAGTNSPLHF.

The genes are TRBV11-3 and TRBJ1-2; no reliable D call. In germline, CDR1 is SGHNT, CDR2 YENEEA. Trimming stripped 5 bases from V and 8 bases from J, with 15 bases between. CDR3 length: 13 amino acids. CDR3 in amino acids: CASSGPNRGGYTF. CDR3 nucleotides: TGTGCCAGCAGCGGCCCAAACCGTGGGGGCTACACCTTC.

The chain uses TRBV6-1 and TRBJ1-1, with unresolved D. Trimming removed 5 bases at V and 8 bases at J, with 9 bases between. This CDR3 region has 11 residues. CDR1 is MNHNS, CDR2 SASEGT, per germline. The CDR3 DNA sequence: TGTGCCAGCAGTACGACCGAAGAAGCTTTCTTT. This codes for CASSTTEEAFF.

CDR3 sequence reads: CASSLVASETQYF. The CDR3 region has the DNA TGTGCCAGCAGCTTAGTAGCTTCGGAGACCCAGTACTTC. The chain is built from TRBV11-2 and TRBJ2-5, with unresolved D. The germline V gene encodes CDR1 SGHAT and CDR2 FQNNGV. The CDR3 runs 13 residues. Trimming took off 1 base at V and 5 bases at J, with 8 bases between the two ends.

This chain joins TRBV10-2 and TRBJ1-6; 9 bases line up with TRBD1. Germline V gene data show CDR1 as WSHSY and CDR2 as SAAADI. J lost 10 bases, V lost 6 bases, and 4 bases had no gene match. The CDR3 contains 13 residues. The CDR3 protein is CASRRQGVSPLHF. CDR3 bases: TGCGCCAGCAGGAGACAGGGGGTCTCACCCCTCCACTTT.

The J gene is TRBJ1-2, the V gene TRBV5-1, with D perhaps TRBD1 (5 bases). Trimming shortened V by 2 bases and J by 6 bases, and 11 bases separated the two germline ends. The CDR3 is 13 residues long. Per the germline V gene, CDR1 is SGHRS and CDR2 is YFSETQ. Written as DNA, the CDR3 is TGCGCCAGCAGCTTACGGGGGGTGGATGGCTACACCTTC. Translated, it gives CASSLRGVDGYTF.

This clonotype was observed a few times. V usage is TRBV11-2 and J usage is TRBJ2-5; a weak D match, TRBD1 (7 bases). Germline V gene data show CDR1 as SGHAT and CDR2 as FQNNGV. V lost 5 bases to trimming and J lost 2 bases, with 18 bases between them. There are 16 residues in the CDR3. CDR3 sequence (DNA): TGTGCCAGCAGCCGTGGCGGGACAGACCTGCAAGAGACCCAGTACTTC. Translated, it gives CASSRGGTDLQETQYF.

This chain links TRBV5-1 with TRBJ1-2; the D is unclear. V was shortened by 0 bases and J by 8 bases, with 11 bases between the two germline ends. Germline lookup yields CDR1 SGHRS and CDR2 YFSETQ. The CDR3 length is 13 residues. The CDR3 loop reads CASSLERGGGYTF. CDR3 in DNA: TGCGCCAGCAGCTTGGAGCGGGGAGGCGGCTACACCTTC.

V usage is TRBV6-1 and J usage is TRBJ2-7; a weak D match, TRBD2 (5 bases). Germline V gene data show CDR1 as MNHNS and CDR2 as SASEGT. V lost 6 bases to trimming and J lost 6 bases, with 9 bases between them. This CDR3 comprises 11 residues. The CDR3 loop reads CASRWSGEQYF. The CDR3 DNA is TGTGCCAGCAGGTGGAGCGGCGAGCAGTACTTC.

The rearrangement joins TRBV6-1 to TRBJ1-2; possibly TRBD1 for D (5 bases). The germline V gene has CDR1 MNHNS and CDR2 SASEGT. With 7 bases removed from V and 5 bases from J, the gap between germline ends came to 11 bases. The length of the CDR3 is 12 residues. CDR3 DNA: TGTGCCAGCAATGACAGAAGTTATGGCTACACCTTC. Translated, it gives CASNDRSYGYTF.

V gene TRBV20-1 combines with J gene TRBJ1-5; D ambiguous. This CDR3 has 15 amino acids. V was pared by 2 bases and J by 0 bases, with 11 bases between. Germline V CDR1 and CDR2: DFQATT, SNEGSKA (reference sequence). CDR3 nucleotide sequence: TGCAGTGCTAGAAGGGAACGGTATAGCAATCAGCCCCAGCATTTT. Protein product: CSARRERYSNQPQHF.

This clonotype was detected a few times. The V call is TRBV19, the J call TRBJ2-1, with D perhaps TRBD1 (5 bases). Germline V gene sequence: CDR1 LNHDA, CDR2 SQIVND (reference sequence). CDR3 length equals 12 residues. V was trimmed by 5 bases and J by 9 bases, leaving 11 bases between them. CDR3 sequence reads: CASSQYQGEQFF. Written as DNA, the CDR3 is TGTGCCAGTAGTCAATATCAGGGTGAGCAGTTCTTC.

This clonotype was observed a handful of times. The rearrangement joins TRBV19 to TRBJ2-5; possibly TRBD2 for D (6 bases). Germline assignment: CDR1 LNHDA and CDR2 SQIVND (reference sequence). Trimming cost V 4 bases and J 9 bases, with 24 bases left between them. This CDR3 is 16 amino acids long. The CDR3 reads CASSTPIGAGNSAQYF. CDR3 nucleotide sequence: TGTGCCAGTAGTACCCCTATTGGAGCGGGTAACTCGGCCCAGTACTTC.

The CDR3 coding sequence is TGCAGTGCTTCCCATCCCGGGGGGCCCTACGAGCAGTACTTC. Translated: CSASHPGGPYEQYF. The chain carries TRBV20-1 and TRBJ2-7; weak D call: TRBD2 (7 bases). The CDR3 is 14 amino acids. The V gene's germline CDR1 is DFQATT and CDR2 SNEGSKA (reference sequence). Trimming cost V 5 bases and J 2 bases, with 16 bases left between them.

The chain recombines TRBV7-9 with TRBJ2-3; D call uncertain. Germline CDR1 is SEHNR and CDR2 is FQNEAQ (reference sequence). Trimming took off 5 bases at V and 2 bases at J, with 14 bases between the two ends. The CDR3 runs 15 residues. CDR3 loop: CASSPGHDFTDTQYF. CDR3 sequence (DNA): TGTGCCAGCAGCCCGGGTCACGATTTCACAGATACGCAGTATTTT.

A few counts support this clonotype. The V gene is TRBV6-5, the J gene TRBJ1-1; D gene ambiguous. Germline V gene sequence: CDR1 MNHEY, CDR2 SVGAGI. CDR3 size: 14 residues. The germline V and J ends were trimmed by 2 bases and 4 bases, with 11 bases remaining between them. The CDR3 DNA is TGTGCCAGCAGTTACCAAATTTATAGCACTGAAGCTTTCTTT. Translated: CASSYQIYSTEAFF.

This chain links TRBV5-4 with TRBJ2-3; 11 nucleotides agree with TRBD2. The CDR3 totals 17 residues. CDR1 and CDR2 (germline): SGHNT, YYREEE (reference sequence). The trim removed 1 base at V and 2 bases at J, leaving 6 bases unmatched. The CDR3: CASSLTSGGFVTDTQYF. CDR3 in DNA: TGTGCCAGCAGCTTGACTAGCGGGGGCTTCGTCACAGATACGCAGTATTTT.

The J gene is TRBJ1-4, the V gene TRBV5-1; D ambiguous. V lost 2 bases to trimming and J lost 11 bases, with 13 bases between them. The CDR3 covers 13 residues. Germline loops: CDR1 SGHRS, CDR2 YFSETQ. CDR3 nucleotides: TGCGCCAGCAGCTTCACAGAGACGGGCAAACTGTTTTTT. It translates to CASSFTETGKLFF.

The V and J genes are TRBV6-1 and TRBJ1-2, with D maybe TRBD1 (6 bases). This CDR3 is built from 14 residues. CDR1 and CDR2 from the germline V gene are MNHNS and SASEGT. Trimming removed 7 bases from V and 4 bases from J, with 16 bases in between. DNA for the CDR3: TGTGCCAGCACCTCCGGCCAGGGGACCTATGGCTACACCTTC. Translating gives CASTSGQGTYGYTF.

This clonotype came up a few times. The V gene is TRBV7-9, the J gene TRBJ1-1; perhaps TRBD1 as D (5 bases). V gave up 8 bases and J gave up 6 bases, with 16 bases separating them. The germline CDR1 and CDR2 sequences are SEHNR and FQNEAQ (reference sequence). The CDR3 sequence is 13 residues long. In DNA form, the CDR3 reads TGTGCCAGCTCGGGCGGGGGGGAGGCTGAAGCTTTCTTT. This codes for CASSGGGEAEAFF. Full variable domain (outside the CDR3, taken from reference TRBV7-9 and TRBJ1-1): DTGVSQNPRHKITKRGQNVTFRCDPISEHNRLYWYRQTLGQGPEFLTYFQNEAQLEKSRLLSDRFSAERPKGSFSTLEIQRTEQGDSAMYLCASSGGGEAEAFFGQGTRLTVV.

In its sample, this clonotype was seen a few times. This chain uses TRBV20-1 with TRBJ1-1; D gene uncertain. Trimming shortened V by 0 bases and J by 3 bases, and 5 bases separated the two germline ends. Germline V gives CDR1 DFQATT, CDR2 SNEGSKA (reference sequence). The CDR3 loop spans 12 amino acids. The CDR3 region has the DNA TGCAGTGCTAGAGAAAAAGACACTGAAGCTTTCTTT. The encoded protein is CSAREKDTEAFF.

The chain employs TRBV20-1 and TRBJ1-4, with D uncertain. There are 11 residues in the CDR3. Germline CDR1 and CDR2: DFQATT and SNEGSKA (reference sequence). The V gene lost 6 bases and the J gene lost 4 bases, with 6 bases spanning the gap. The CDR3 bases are TGCAGTGCGGAACGTAATGAAAAACTGTTTTTT. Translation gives CSAERNEKLFF.

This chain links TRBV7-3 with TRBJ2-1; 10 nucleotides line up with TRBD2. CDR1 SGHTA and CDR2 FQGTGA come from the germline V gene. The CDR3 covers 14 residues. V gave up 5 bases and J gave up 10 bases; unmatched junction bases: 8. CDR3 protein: CASSLGTSELEQFF. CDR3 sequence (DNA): TGTGCCAGCAGCCTCGGGACTAGCGAGTTGGAGCAGTTCTTC.